The clone carrying this T cell receptor (beta chain) was detected many times. The antigen remains undetermined. V lost 3 bases, J lost 11 bases, and 10 bases stayed unmatched. Germline loops: CDR1 MDHEN, CDR2 SYDVKM. The CDR3 loop spans 15 amino acids. Each CDR3 protein is one row after TCRdb ran MiXCR on the PCR reads. The table records about 40,000 distinct CDR3 sequences, around 18% of them present only once. The data were obtained in a study of molecular identifiers for immune sequencing clone quantification. Naive CD8 T cells, phenotype CD8+CD4-CCR7+CD45RA+, were sorted. General observations from the study: Identical barcode-sharing TCR molecules could lead to underestimated sizes for highly expanded clones. Clones that exceeded 20 RNA copies held over 98% of effector molecules, yet under 1% in naive cells. Even with about a million naive cells present, spiked Jurkat TCR RNA from one cell was reportedly detectable.

The J gene is TRBJ1-5, the V gene TRBV28; 10 bases match TRBD1. The sequence came from a human donor in good health. Some libraries in this study had Jurkat cell RNA spiked in. Sequencing was performed on naive CD8+ T cells from blood, with Jurkat cell RNA spiked in. Subset described: FACS-sorted CD8+CD4-CCR7+CD45RA+ naive T cells. The CDR3 coding sequence is TGTGCCAGCAGTTTCTTCGGACAGGGGGTCAGGGCCCAGCATTTT. Its protein is CASSFFGQGVRAQHF.